The 2 T cell receptor beta chains below all came from one sample that was sequenced in a study of technical replicates of blood from a handful of donors. TCRdb keeps only in-frame clones here, not all; method: immunoSEQ multiplex PCR. The data show 98,000 or so clones, with 90% to 96% seen just once and 0.2% to 0.25% held by the top ten. Sequenced input: T cells isolated from PBMCs. All receptors come from a human donor in good health.

This chain uses TRBV30 with TRBJ2-5, with a possible D match to TRBD2 (5 bases). Trimming removed 3 bases at V and 4 bases at J, with 9 bases between. This CDR3 has 12 residues. CDR1 and CDR2 from the germline V gene are GTSNPN and SVGIG (reference sequence). CDR3: CAWSSGSETQYF. The CDR3 nucleotides read TGTGCCTGGAGCAGCGGTTCAGAGACCCAGTACTTC. Together with reference TRBV30 and TRBJ2-5, the CDR3 gives the full variable domain: SQTIHQWPATLVQPVGSPLSLECTVEGTSNPNLYWYRQAAGRGLQLLFYSVGIGQISSEVPQNLSASRPQDRQFILSSKKLLLSDSGFYLCAWSSGSETQYFGPGTRLLVL.

CDR3 protein: CASTTLAGSYNEQFF. The CDR3 nucleotides read TGTGCCAGTACCACTTTAGCGGGGTCCTACAATGAGCAGTTCTTC. V usage is TRBV19 and J usage is TRBJ2-1; 8 bases line up with TRBD2. Trimming cost V 7 bases and J 1 base; bases outside gene matches: 6. This CDR3 region has 15 residues. CDR1 and CDR2 from the germline V gene are LNHDA and SQIVND (reference sequence).